These 14 T cell receptor beta chains were all obtained from the same sample, sequenced in a study of shared clonotypes between healthy human individuals. TCRdb's copy holds only in-frame clones and misses some; the assay was immunoSEQ multiplex PCR. The sample records 2 million to 2.5 million clones, approximately 95% being singletons. The sample comprised naive CD4+ T cells sorted from blood. Described subset: CD45RA+ positively selected. Receptors originate from a man aged 18 to 29 in good health.

The chain couples TRBV19 to TRBJ1-1, with D possibly matching TRBD1 (6 bases). The germline V and J ends were trimmed by 6 bases and 0 bases, with 14 bases remaining between them. The CDR3 length is 15 residues. Germline assignment: CDR1 LNHDA and CDR2 SQIVND (reference sequence). In DNA form, the CDR3 reads TGTGCCAGTAGCAGACAGGCCCTCATGAACACTGAAGCTTTCTTT. It encodes CASSRQALMNTEAFF.

This chain joins TRBV5-1 and TRBJ1-4; D gene ambiguous. This CDR3 has 16 residues. From germline, CDR1 is SGHRS and CDR2 YFSETQ. V was pared by 4 bases and J by 2 bases, with 15 bases between. In nucleotides, the CDR3 is TGCGCCAGCAGCCAAGGTTGGGCGCTGACTAATGAAAAACTGTTTTTT. It yields the protein CASSQGWALTNEKLFF.

V and J are TRBV4-3 and TRBJ2-5; 10 bases are shared with TRBD2. With 1 base clipped from V and 4 bases from J, the junction kept 6 bases outside the gene matches. This CDR3 has 16 residues. Germline V gene data show CDR1 as LGHNA and CDR2 as YSLEER. The CDR3 DNA sequence: TGCGCCAGCAGCCAAGGGCTAGCGGGAGAGGGAGAGACCCAGTACTTC. This encodes CASSQGLAGEGETQYF.

In the case of this clone: Distinct nucleotide sequences in the sample also encode this CDR3. V usage is TRBV5-1 and J usage is TRBJ2-3; 13 nucleotides agree with TRBD2. V lost 3 bases to trimming and J lost 2 bases; unmatched junction nucleotides: 3. CDR3 length: 16 residues. Germline loops: CDR1 SGHRS, CDR2 YFSETQ. In DNA form, the CDR3 reads TGCGCCAGCAGCTCCGGACTAGCGGGGGCCACAGATACGCAGTATTTT. It specifies CASSSGLAGATDTQYF.

The chain joins TRBV6-1 to TRBJ2-5; 9 bases line up with TRBD1. The CDR3 contains 15 residues. CDR1 MNHNS and CDR2 SASEGT come from the germline V gene. The junction had 6 bases not matched to a gene; V was cut back by 2 bases and J by 5 bases. The CDR3 DNA is TGTGCCAGCAGTGAAAGGGGACAGGGCGGGGAGACCCAGTACTTC. Translated: CASSERGQGGETQYF.

This chain joins TRBV5-1 and TRBJ1-3; TRBD1 aligns across 8 bases. V was clipped by 3 bases and J by 1 base; unmatched bases: 12. CDR3 size: 18 residues. Germline V gene data show CDR1 as SGHRS and CDR2 as YFSETQ. In DNA form, the CDR3 reads TGCGCCAGCAGCTCCTTGGGAACAGGGGGTAAATCTGGAAACACCATATATTTT. The encoded protein is CASSSLGTGGKSGNTIYF.

V usage is TRBV5-6 and J usage is TRBJ1-4; 11 nucleotides align to TRBD1. The V segment lost 4 bases and the J segment 8 bases; nucleotides outside the gene matches: 10. Looked up from germline, CDR1 is SGHDT and CDR2 is YYEEEE. CDR3 length: 16 residues. The CDR3 spells CASSITWTGGQEKLFF. CDR3 coding DNA: TGTGCCAGCAGCATAACCTGGACAGGGGGCCAGGAAAAACTGTTTTTT.

The V gene is TRBV7-2, the J gene TRBJ1-2; TRBD1 matches 8 bases. The CDR3 has 15 residues. CDR1 and CDR2 from the germline V gene are SGHTA and FQGNSA. The junction had 7 bases not matched to a gene; V was cut back by 3 bases and J by 4 bases. The CDR3 here is CASSLDRAMGYGYTF. CDR3 coding DNA: TGTGCCAGCAGCTTGGACAGGGCCATGGGCTATGGCTACACCTTC.

V usage is TRBV19 and J usage is TRBJ1-5; D unresolved. The germline V gene has CDR1 LNHDA and CDR2 SQIVND (reference sequence). There are 15 residues in the CDR3. V gave up 7 bases and J gave up 0 bases, with 13 bases separating them. The CDR3 is CASIQTSNSNQPQHF. For the CDR3, the DNA is TGTGCCAGTATACAAACGAGCAATAGCAATCAGCCCCAGCATTTT.

The rearrangement links TRBV4-1 to TRBJ1-5, with 8 bases fitting TRBD1. Germline loops: CDR1 MGHRA, CDR2 YSYEKL. Trimming took 3 bases from V and 6 from J; bases not matched to a gene: 7. The CDR3 totals 15 residues. The CDR3 sequence is CASSHGTGLGQPQHF. The CDR3 region has the DNA TGCGCCAGCAGCCATGGGACAGGTTTGGGTCAGCCCCAGCATTTT.

As regards this clone: The identical CDR3 is also encoded by other nucleotide sequences in the sample. V and J are TRBV18 and TRBJ1-5; D remains unclear. V lost 3 bases and J 7 bases, leaving 10 bases between the germline ends. CDR1 and CDR2 from the germline V gene are KGHSH and LQKENI. The CDR3 spans 13 residues. CDR3 in amino acids: CASSPSNGQPQHF. The CDR3 DNA reads TGTGCCAGCTCACCTTCTAACGGGCAGCCCCAGCATTTT.

The V gene is TRBV10-3, the J gene TRBJ2-3; D might be TRBD1 or TRBD2, each matching 5 bases. V dropped 2 bases and J dropped 3 bases, with 21 bases sitting between them. This CDR3 contains 18 residues. Germline CDR1 is ENHRY and CDR2 is SYGVKD. DNA for the CDR3: TGTGCCATCAGTGAGATAGGTCGAGGGGAACGGTTGACAGATACGCAGTATTTT. Encoded protein: CAISEIGRGERLTDTQYF.

The chain uses TRBV6-5 and TRBJ2-7; D possibly corresponds to TRBD1 (5 bases). The CDR3 is 15 amino acids. Between the trimmed V and J ends, which lost 6 bases and 6 bases, there was a span of 21 bases. Germline V CDR1 and CDR2: MNHEY, SVGAGI. CDR3: CASRQGILEFREQYF. DNA for the CDR3: TGTGCCAGCAGGCAGGGTATTTTGGAGTTCCGCGAGCAGTACTTC.

V usage is TRBV5-4 and J usage is TRBJ1-3, with D maybe TRBD1 (6 bases). The CDR3 has 16 amino acids. V lost 0 bases, J lost 0 bases, and 10 bases lay in between. The V gene's germline CDR1 is SGHNT and CDR2 YYREEE (reference sequence). The CDR3 sequence is CASSLEGQLSGNTIYF. The CDR3 coding sequence is TGTGCCAGCAGCTTGGAAGGACAGCTCTCTGGAAACACCATATATTTT.